This passage covers 28 T cell receptor beta chains from one sample sequenced in a study of blood T cells in healthy people across ages. For the second PCR, which ran for about 6 to 11 cycles, a sample-barcoded 5' primer and a J-beta primer mix were used. TCRdb re-derived calls from the 5' RACE reads in MiXCR, one entry per CDR3 protein. The repertoire has 650,000 to 1,000,000 distinct CDR3 sequences, 35% to 40% of them found once; the top ten carry 10% to 15%. The sequencing sample was made of blood. All receptors come from a man aged 18 to 29 in good health.

The J gene is TRBJ1-1, the V gene TRBV7-9; TRBD1 aligns across 7 bases. The CDR3 consists of 14 residues. Germline lookup yields CDR1 SEHNR and CDR2 FQNEAQ (reference sequence). J lost 8 bases, V lost 0 bases, and 6 bases had no gene match. CDR3 sequence: CASSLAQGWKEAFF. CDR3 bases: TGTGCCAGCAGCTTAGCACAGGGGTGGAAGGAAGCTTTCTTT.

V usage is TRBV2 and J usage is TRBJ2-3; 11 bases map to TRBD2. The CDR3 is made up of 14 amino acids. Looked up from germline, CDR1 is SNHLY and CDR2 is FYNNEI. The J segment lost 5 bases and the V segment lost 9 bases, leaving 7 bases of the junction unmatched. The CDR3 DNA sequence: TGTGCCAGAGAAACTAGCGGGGGTTTAGATACGCAGTATTTT. This translates into CARETSGGLDTQYF.

The chain is built from TRBV27 and TRBJ2-1, with 10 positions matching TRBD2. Germline V CDR1 and CDR2: MNHEY, SMNVEV (reference sequence). The CDR3 is 16 residues long. V lost 6 bases to trimming and J lost 6 bases; unmatched junction nucleotides: 11. DNA of the CDR3: TGTGCCAGCAGCCGAACTCCTAGCGGGGGTCGCAATGAGCAGTTCTTC. It specifies CASSRTPSGGRNEQFF.

The V gene is TRBV7-9, the J gene TRBJ2-2, with 8 positions matching TRBD1. Germline CDR1 and CDR2: SEHNR and FQNEAQ (reference sequence). The length of the CDR3 is 17 residues. The trim removed 5 bases at V and 0 bases at J, leaving 8 bases unmatched. CDR3 sequence reads: CASSREDRVPNTGELFF. The CDR3 DNA reads TGTGCCAGCAGCAGAGAGGACAGGGTACCGAACACCGGGGAGCTGTTTTTT.

In its sample, this clonotype was seen many times. This chain connects TRBV9 to TRBJ2-4; TRBD1 might be the D (6 bases). CDR3 length: 16 amino acids. CDR1 is SGDLS and CDR2 is YYNGEE in the germline V gene. Trimming removed 3 bases at V and 2 bases at J, with 15 bases between. The DNA of the CDR3 is TGTGCCAGCAGCGCGCATCCGGGACACTCCAAAAACATTCAGTACTTC. Protein product: CASSAHPGHSKNIQYF.

There are many counts of this clonotype. One end of the junction varies from germline; a read error may be responsible. The chain employs TRBV5-1 and TRBJ2-1; 10 positions match TRBD2. Matching the DNA end better, TRBJ2-7 makes the J call doubtful. The CDR3 is made up of 15 amino acids. From germline, CDR1 is SGHRS and CDR2 YFSETQ. The CDR3 is CASSLSGGSYNEQYF. The CDR3 nucleotides read TGTGCCAGCAGCCTTAGCGGGGGGTCCTACAATGAGCAGTACTTC.

This clonotype was picked up a small number of times. The V call is TRBV12-3 or TRBV12-4, the J call TRBJ2-5; 11 nucleotides match TRBD1. The CDR3 runs 15 residues. With 5 bases clipped from V and 5 bases from J, the junction kept 7 bases outside the gene matches. The CDR3 sequence: CASSGGTGGMETQYF. Here the CDR3 DNA reads TGTGCCAGCAGTGGGGGGACAGGGGGGATGGAGACCCAGTACTTC.

In this sample, this clonotype turned up a few times. This chain joins TRBV20-1 and TRBJ2-3; 13 bases match TRBD2. The CDR3 sequence is 15 residues long. The germline V gene has CDR1 DFQATT and CDR2 SNEGSKA (reference sequence). The V and J ends lost 5 bases and 7 bases, in that order; junction bases with no gene match: 9. The CDR3 DNA reads as TGCAGTGCTCCCGCCGGACTAGCGGGGGACTATACGCAGTATTTT. Translated: CSAPAGLAGDYTQYF.

This clonotype has only a few counts. The chain has TRBV10-3 and TRBJ2-7; tentatively, D is TRBD1 (5 bases). V was shortened by 6 bases and J by 1 base, with 7 bases between the two germline ends. The CDR3 is 12 amino acids. Germline-derived CDR1 and CDR2 are ENHRY and SYGVKD. The CDR3 is CAIRDKSYEQYF. CDR3 sequence (DNA): TGTGCCATCAGGGACAAGTCCTACGAGCAGTACTTC.

The chain employs TRBV20-1 and TRBJ2-3; TRBD2 aligns across 8 bases. Germline V gene data show CDR1 as DFQATT and CDR2 as SNEGSKA (reference sequence). The CDR3 loop spans 17 amino acids. V gave up 2 bases and J gave up 3 bases; unmatched junction bases: 13. The CDR3 here is CSARHPPLQRGTDTQYF. In DNA, the CDR3 is TGCAGTGCTAGACATCCCCCCCTCCAGCGGGGGACAGATACGCAGTATTTT.

The rearrangement uses TRBV7-8 and TRBJ2-1; 7 bases match TRBD1. J was trimmed by 10 bases and V by 1 base; bases with no gene match: 13. Germline V gene lookup returns CDR1 SGHVS and CDR2 FQNEAQ. The CDR3 is made up of 16 amino acids. Here the CDR3 reads CASSLVDHRGSSEQFF. CDR3 in DNA: TGTGCCAGCAGCTTAGTAGATCACAGGGGTTCCTCCGAGCAGTTCTTC.

This clonotype came up once. A read error may produce the germline difference seen at one junction end. The genes are TRBV6-5 and TRBJ2-2; possible D gene TRBD2, 5 bases. Germline V gives CDR1 MNHEY, CDR2 SVGAGI. This CDR3 has 14 amino acids. The CDR3 DNA reads TGTGCCGCGGGCGTGGCCCATTCTACCGGGGAGTTGTTTTTT. It specifies CAAGVAHSTGELFF.

The table lists this clonotype with many counts. V usage is TRBV14 and J usage is TRBJ1-2, with D tentatively TRBD1 (5 bases). This CDR3 region has 12 residues. V lost 4 bases and J 6 bases, leaving 9 bases between the germline ends. The germline V gene encodes CDR1 SGHDN and CDR2 FVKESK. DNA of the CDR3: TGTGCCAGCAGCCCCGGGGCAAATGGCTACACCTTC. It encodes CASSPGANGYTF.

The sample holds a few counts of this clonotype. The V call is TRBV6-2 or TRBV6-3, the J call TRBJ2-7; the match to TRBD2 covers 8 bases. From germline, CDR1 is MNHEY and CDR2 SVGEGT. The V and J ends lost 6 bases and 3 bases, in that order; junction bases with no gene match: 7. CDR3 length: 14 residues. The CDR3 protein is CASRPWRGDYEQYF. The CDR3 DNA reads TGTGCCAGCAGACCTTGGCGGGGGGACTACGAGCAGTACTTC.

This clonotype has only a few counts. V is TRBV7-8 and J is TRBJ2-5; the match to TRBD1 covers 11 bases. This CDR3 is 15 amino acids long. Germline V gene sequence: CDR1 SGHVS, CDR2 FQNEAQ. V shed 4 bases and J 5 bases; nucleotides not matched to a gene: 6. The CDR3 coding sequence is TGTGCCAGCAGCTATGGACAGGGGGCCTCTGAGACCCAGTACTTC. Translating it yields CASSYGQGASETQYF. Combining the CDR3 with reference TRBV7-8 and TRBJ2-5 gives the whole variable domain GAGVSQSPRYKVAKRGQDVALRCDPISGHVSLFWYQQALGQGPEFLTYFQNEAQLDKSGLPSDRFFAERPEGSVSTLKIQRTQQEDSAVYLCASSYGQGASETQYFGPGTRLLVL.

The rearrangement links TRBV7-2 to TRBJ1-6; the D is unclear. This CDR3 comprises 17 residues. Trimming cost V 5 bases and J 4 bases, with 18 bases left between them. Germline values: CDR1 SGHTA, CDR2 FQGNSA. The CDR3 DNA reads as TGTGCCAGCAGCCGCCGGGCCTCTCCGGATTATAATTCACCCCTCCACTTT. This translates into CASSRRASPDYNSPLHF.

The chain is built from TRBV6-5 and TRBJ2-7, with D perhaps TRBD2 (6 bases). V was shortened by 4 bases and J by 12 bases, with 19 bases between the two germline ends. This CDR3 spans 13 amino acids. Looked up from germline, CDR1 is MNHEY and CDR2 is SVGAGI. CDR3 bases: TGTGCCAGCAGTTCCCCCGGGGGTCGCATTCGGTACTTC. Residues: CASSSPGGRIRYF.

CDR3 sequence: CASISCSPNTEAFF. The DNA of the CDR3 is TGTGCCAGCATTTCATGCAGCCCGAACACTGAAGCTTTCTTT. The chain couples TRBV27 to TRBJ1-1; D not certain. Germline assignment: CDR1 MNHEY and CDR2 SMNVEV (reference sequence). This CDR3 contains 14 residues. The V and J ends lost 7 bases and 1 base respectively, with 13 bases between them.

The V gene is TRBV7-2, the J gene TRBJ1-6; 7 bases line up with TRBD1. This CDR3 has 14 residues. Germline CDR1 and CDR2: SGHTA and FQGNSA. With 5 bases clipped from V and 6 bases from J, the junction kept 4 bases outside the gene matches. The CDR3 sequence: CASSPEGANSPLHF. CDR3 nucleotide sequence: TGTGCCAGCAGCCCCGAGGGGGCTAATTCACCCCTCCACTTT.

The chain couples TRBV11-2 to TRBJ2-7, with 11 bases lining up with TRBD2. Germline loops: CDR1 SGHAT, CDR2 FQNNGV. The CDR3 contains 15 residues. V trimming: 5 bases; J trimming: 7 bases; junction bases outside the gene matches: 10. CDR3 DNA: TGTGCCAGCAGCGGGGCCCTAGCGGGGGGTTATGAGCAGTACTTC. Protein: CASSGALAGGYEQYF.

The chain links TRBV2 to TRBJ1-5; tentatively, D is TRBD1 (5 bases). V was shortened by 6 bases and J by 3 bases, with 15 bases between the two germline ends. The CDR3 is 15 residues long. CDR1 SNHLY and CDR2 FYNNEI come from the germline V gene. CDR3 protein: CASRVGTASNQPQHF. CDR3 sequence (DNA): TGTGCCAGCAGGGTCGGGACCGCCTCCAATCAGCCCCAGCATTTT.

This clonotype appeared a few times. The chain combines TRBV7-9 with TRBJ1-2, with a tentative D call TRBD1 (5 bases). This CDR3 comprises 13 residues. Deletions cut 4 bases from V and 8 bases from J, with 14 bases between. Germline CDR1 is SEHNR and CDR2 is FQNEAQ (reference sequence). In DNA, the CDR3 is TGTGCCAGCAGCTCGCTCCGTGGGGGGGGCTACACCTTC. This sequence encodes CASSSLRGGGYTF.

This clonotype has just a few counts. The chain combines TRBV12-3 or TRBV12-4 with TRBJ2-5; 9 positions agree with TRBD2. The CDR3 extends over 15 amino acids. The V and J ends lost 5 bases and 11 bases, in that order; junction bases with no gene match: 15. As DNA, the CDR3 is TGTGCCAGCAGTCTCGGACTAGCGCTTGGGAATGAGCAGTACTTC. Encoded protein: CASSLGLALGNEQYF.

This clonotype has just one count. This chain joins TRBV25-1 and TRBJ1-1; D remains unclear. Between the trimmed V and J ends, which lost 1 base and 0 bases, there was a span of 12 bases. The CDR3 consists of 16 residues. Germline values: CDR1 MGHDK, CDR2 SYGVNS. In DNA form, the CDR3 reads TGTGCCAGCAGTGAATTGGGGTCATTGCTGAACACTGAAGCTTTCTTT. As protein: CASSELGSLLNTEAFF.

This clonotype was seen only a few times. The chain couples TRBV6-5 to TRBJ1-4; no firm D call. The CDR3 loop spans 16 amino acids. Germline V gene sequence: CDR1 MNHEY, CDR2 SVGAGI. Trimming took 2 bases from V and 0 from J, leaving 10 bases between them. CDR3 region: CASSYGVTTTNEKLFF. The CDR3 nucleotides read TGTGCCAGCAGTTACGGCGTCACCACAACTAATGAAAAACTGTTTTTT.

This clonotype was seen ten or more times. The chain links TRBV4-1 to TRBJ2-1; TRBD2 might be the D (7 bases). The CDR3 runs to 14 residues. V was pared by 1 base and J by 8 bases, with 12 bases between. Germline V gene data show CDR1 as MGHRA and CDR2 as YSYEKL. This CDR3 is CASSQAGGRDEQFF. The CDR3 DNA follows: TGCGCCAGCAGCCAAGCGGGGGGCAGGGATGAGCAGTTCTTC.

The chain carries TRBV9 and TRBJ2-1; D unclear. The CDR3 has 14 amino acids. Per germline, CDR1 SGDLS and CDR2 YYNGEE. Trimming removed 3 bases at V and 10 bases at J, with 17 bases between. CDR3 coding DNA: TGTGCCAGCAGCGCAAGCTCCGACCTGGACGAGCAGTTCTTC. Encoded protein: CASSASSDLDEQFF.

This chain connects TRBV7-6 to TRBJ1-5, with D possibly TRBD1 on 5 matching bases. Germline V gene sequence: CDR1 SGHVS, CDR2 FNYEAQ. The CDR3 covers 15 residues. Trimming removed 0 bases from V and 4 bases from J, with 10 bases in between. The CDR3 sequence: CASSLASTANQPQHF. As DNA, the CDR3 is TGTGCCAGCAGCTTAGCGTCGACAGCTAATCAGCCCCAGCATTTT.